These T cell receptor beta chains were read from a single sample in a study of blood T cell repertoires in COVID-19. Profiling relied on immunoSEQ multiplex PCR, and the TCRdb table lists in-frame clones only, not all of them. Here the sample spans 130,000 or so clones, about 85% being singletons. Sequenced material: peripheral blood. These receptors originate from a human donor in a cohort sampled during active COVID-19. CDR3s include the opening cysteine and the closing phenylalanine or tryptophan.

TRBJ2-1 TRBV9 CASSLITGTSGANEQFF
TRBJ1-4 TRBV27 CASRQQENEKLFF
TRBJ1-2 TRBV27 CASSLRGIGGYTF
TRBJ1-2 TRBV3-1/TRBV3-2 CASSSMDTYGYTF
TRBJ2-3 TRBV18 CASSGTSGYGQYF
TRBJ2-7 TRBV7-8 CASSLRAGAEEQYF
TRBJ1-4 TRBV4-3 CASSRSSGVGNEKLFF
TRBJ2-2 TRBV18 CASSPVYGELFF
TRBJ1-6 TRBV27 CASSLVTRGRNSPLHF
TRBJ2-3 TRBV5-1 CASSLPSTDTQYF
TRBJ1-5 TRBV5-1 CASSLAILQPQHF
TRBJ2-7 TRBV29-1 CSVGQDSYEQYF
TRBJ2-7 TRBV7-6 CASSLGVAGIYEQYF
TRBJ1-1 TRBV5-4 CASSPWGGLNTEAFF
TRBJ1-1 TRBV5-1 CASSLALGQNLRAFF
TRBJ2-5 TRBV7-9 CASTHPGVGTQYF
TRBJ1-2 TRBV28 CASSFRGAQGYTF
TRBJ1-4 TRBV18 CASSLGQGEGTNEKLFF
TRBJ2-7 TRBV27 CASSRPGASKDEQYF
TRBJ2-1 TRBV28 CASSAASGVYNEQFF
TRBJ2-1 TRBV19 CASSRLAGQGEQFF
TRBJ2-7 TRBV19 CASSVQGFGEQYF
TRBJ2-7 TRBV10-2 CASSESVLTGQYF
TRBJ2-7 TRBV5-1 CASSLTSGTHEQYF
TRBJ1-5 TRBV29-1 CSVGTGRSNQPQHF
TRBJ2-4 TRBV18 CASSPLGQEGKNIQYF
TRBJ1-4 TRBV4-2 CASSQGTVGREDEKLFF
TRBJ1-2 TRBV6-5 CASSYYSQGADYGYTF
TRBJ2-2 TRBV7-3 CASRLGLGELFF
TRBJ1-3 TRBV27 CASSRRQGVNTIYF
TRBJ1-2 TRBV15 CATSRDQGGYEGYTF
TRBJ2-6 TRBV7-8 CASSFGSGANVLTF
TRBJ2-4 TRBV19 CASSIDGAGTVNIQYF
TRBJ2-7 TRBV5-1 CASSPVDRVIDEQYF
TRBJ1-1 TRBV30 CAWKSLLGKGTEAFF
TRBJ1-2 TRBV11-2 CASSFGQNYGYTF
TRBJ2-5 TRBV6-5 CASSFSGRTQETQYF
TRBJ2-6 TRBV19 CASSPRDSGANVLTF
TRBJ2-5 TRBV6-5 CASSQLAGAETQYF
TRBJ2-2 TRBV5-1 CASSFSTGELFF
TRBJ1-3 TRBV5-6 CASSLMRGSGNTIYF
TRBJ2-7 TRBV4-1 CASSQEGYSGQITYEQYF
TRBJ1-5 TRBV25-1 CASSRGNSNQPQHF
TRBJ2-1 TRBV6-2/TRBV6-3 CASSKLAGTHNEQFF
TRBJ1-5 TRBV24-1 CATSRSDSNQPQHF
TRBJ2-7 TRBV19 CASSIGQVSYEQYF
TRBJ2-3 TRBV25-1 CASSDDRATDTQYF
TRBJ2-7 TRBV10-3 CAIRAGGSSYEQYF
TRBJ2-5 TRBV18 CASSPPSLNQETQYF
TRBJ2-5 TRBV19 CASSPPGLQETQYF
TRBJ2-7 TRBV11-1 CASSLTGGAYEQYF
TRBJ2-3 TRBV27 CASRPPGLAGGTDTQYF
TRBJ1-1 TRBV10-3 CAITGGSAYNTEAFF
TRBJ2-1 TRBV19 CASSRARAEYNEQFF
TRBJ2-5 TRBV11-3 CASSLRDRGQETQYF
TRBJ2-3 TRBV5-8 CASSLVASRILITDTQYF
TRBJ1-1 TRBV4-1 CASSQDPGRDTEAFF